This record covers a single T cell receptor beta chain. Its specificity is unknown. Its ends do not fully match the called genes, so a read error is possible. Germline V gene lookup returns CDR1 MNHNS and CDR2 SASEGT. The CDR3 is 11 amino acids. These data come from a study of T cell responses to AZD1222 COVID-19 vaccine. Study-level points and caveats: Following two doses of AZD1222, Spike-specific TCR breadth and depth rose.

Here immunoSEQ multiplex PCR was the method, and the copy in TCRdb shows in-frame clones only, minus some. The sample lists about 140,000 clones, approximately 95% occurring once. This sequence joins TRBV6-1 and TRBJ2-3; 8 bases are shared with TRBD2. This sample comprised peripheral blood, obtained on day 0 of MenACWY control vaccination. The origin of this receptor is an adult in good health. As DNA, the CDR3 is TGTGCCAGCAGTGAAGGGCTAGCGGGCATTTTT. Protein product: CASSEGLAGIF.